This T cell receptor beta chain was profiled in a study of neoadjuvant anti-PD-1 for oral cavity cancer. The sample's time point: after neoadjuvant nivolumab, at surgical resection. Blood cells were analyzed directly, without culture or expansion. The CDR3 consists of 10 residues. Between the trimmed V and J ends, which lost 4 bases and 5 bases, there was a span of 5 bases. Germline V gives CDR1 DFQATT, CDR2 SNEGSKA (reference sequence). Sequenced by immunoSEQ multiplex PCR; TCRdb stores in-frame clones only, minus some. The sample lists 9,700 or so clones; about 67% were seen once. The sample consisted of PBMCs, taken after nivolumab (anti-PD-1) treatment. The receptor was derived from a person aged 35-79 years with oral cavity squamous cell carcinoma. J is TRBJ1-1 and V is TRBV20-1; D unresolved. CDR3 coding DNA: TGCAGTGCTACCGATACTGAAGCTTTCTTT. This gives the protein CSATDTEAFF.